The T cell receptor beta chain under discussion was sequenced for a study of blood T cell repertoires in COVID-19. Study details: Specimens from acute and convalescent COVID-19 originated in the United States, Italy and Spain.

Enrolled through a virtual design, the participants were between about 18 and 89 years of age and came from approximately 25 US areas. Cohorts were assigned according to the clinical history that participants reported. V lost 3 bases, J lost 7 bases, and 6 bases stayed unmatched. CDR1 and CDR2 (germline): SGHRS, YFSETQ. The CDR3 extends over 15 amino acids. Original processing methods: Reference gene primer amplification yielded estimated nucleated cell counts. The method was immunoSEQ multiplex PCR; TCRdb's version includes in-frame clones alone and lacks a portion of them. The D gene and trimming were derived from the DNA, and the V and J assignments and clone size from that table. The sample has approximately 200,000 clones, about 86% seen once.

This TCR came from a woman between 40 and 55 years old with acute COVID-19. The material sequenced was PBMCs or T cells enriched from blood (not recorded which). The genes are TRBV5-1 and TRBJ1-5, with TRBD1 matching over 11 bases. The CDR3 DNA reads TGCGCCAGCAGCTCCGGGACAGGGGGAAGGCAGCCCCAGCATTTT. Translating gives CASSSGTGGRQPQHF.